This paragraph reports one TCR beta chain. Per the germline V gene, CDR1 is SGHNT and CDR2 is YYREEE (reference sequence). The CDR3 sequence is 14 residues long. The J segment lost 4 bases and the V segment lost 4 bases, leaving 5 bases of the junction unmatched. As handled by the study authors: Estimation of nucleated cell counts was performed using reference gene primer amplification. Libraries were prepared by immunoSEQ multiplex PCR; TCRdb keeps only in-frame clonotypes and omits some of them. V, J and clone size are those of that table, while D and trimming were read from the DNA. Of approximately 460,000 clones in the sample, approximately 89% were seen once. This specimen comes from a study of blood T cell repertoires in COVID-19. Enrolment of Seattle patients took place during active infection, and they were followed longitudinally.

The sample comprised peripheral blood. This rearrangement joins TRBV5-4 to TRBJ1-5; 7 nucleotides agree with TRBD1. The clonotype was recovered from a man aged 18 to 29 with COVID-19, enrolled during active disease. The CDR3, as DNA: TGTGCCAGCAGCGAAGGGACAGTGAATCAGCCCCAGCATTTT. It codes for CASSEGTVNQPQHF.